The TCR beta chain under discussion was sequenced for a study of long-term antiretroviral therapy in people with HIV. For the study at large: Specimens dating back about a decade before the 2015 immediate-ART recommendation are the oldest included. Study-level points and caveats: The range of CDR3 lengths in HIV repertoires proved narrower than that found in controls. Diversity measured after ART increased yet remained under transplant donor controls.

On this clone: Its matching antigen is unknown.

Run at survey level, the immunoSEQ assay was version v3.0. Profiling relied on immunoSEQ multiplex PCR, and the TCRdb table lists in-frame clones only, not all of them. The sample has around 25,000 clones; about 91% are singletons. This CDR3 is built from 14 residues. The germline V gene has CDR1 ENHRY and CDR2 SYGVKD. V lost 10 bases, J lost 1 base, and 7 bases stayed unmatched. This TCR was sampled from a man in his forties or fifties with HIV. The material sequenced was unsorted PBMCs, taken 1.8 years before starting antiretroviral therapy. This chain joins TRBV10-3 and TRBJ1-1, with 9 positions matching TRBD1. The CDR3 protein is CATRGDRENTEAFF. As DNA, the CDR3 is TGTGCCACCAGAGGGGACAGGGAGAACACTGAAGCTTTCTTT.